This passage covers 6 T cell receptor beta chains from one sample sequenced in a study. Using its own MiXCR run on the 5' RACE reads, TCRdb lists one record per CDR3 protein. The sample holds under 35,000 distinct CDR3 sequences, about a quarter seen once. The sequenced sample consisted of naive CD4+ T cells sorted from a lymph node. The subset was: naive CD4+ T cells, CD4+CD45RA+CD25-. The receptors shown here come from a female donor with breast cancer.

The chain uses TRBV6-5 and TRBJ1-6; the D gene is possibly TRBD1 (6 bases). CDR3 size: 17 residues. Trimming cost V 0 bases and J 1 base, with 10 bases left between them. Germline CDR1 and CDR2: MNHEY and SVGAGI. The CDR3, as DNA: TGTGCCAGCAGTTACTCAGGGGGGGCATCCTATAATTCACCCCTCCACTTT. It is translated as CASSYSGGASYNSPLHF.

Many counts were recorded for this clonotype. This chain links TRBV12-3 or TRBV12-4 with TRBJ2-7, with a possible D match to TRBD1 (7 bases). Trimming cost V 5 bases and J 0 bases, with 14 bases left between them. The CDR3 loop spans 15 amino acids. CDR3 sequence (DNA): TGTGCCAGCAGTCCCAGACAGGGACTCTCCTACGAGCAGTACTTC. It translates to CASSPRQGLSYEQYF.

This sequence joins TRBV4-3 and TRBJ2-7, with D tentatively TRBD1 (5 bases). V shed 1 base and J shed 7 bases, with 20 bases lying between them. CDR1 is LGHNA and CDR2 is YSLEER in the germline V gene. This CDR3 is built from 16 residues. The CDR3 DNA reads TGCGCCAGCAGCCAAGTCCGGCAGGGCCACTGGGGAGAGCAGTACTTC. Residues: CASSQVRQGHWGEQYF.

This rearrangement joins TRBV12-3 or TRBV12-4 to TRBJ1-1; D not certain. The CDR3 loop spans 11 amino acids. V dropped 3 bases and J dropped 3 bases, with 2 bases sitting between them. The CDR3 here is CASSFYTEAFF. The CDR3 region has the DNA TGTGCCAGCAGTTTTTACACTGAAGCTTTCTTT.

This clonotype was observed a handful of times. The chain couples TRBV10-3 to TRBJ2-1, with 8 bases matching TRBD2. The CDR3 covers 14 residues. Germline trimming cut 6 bases from V and 6 bases from J; bases unmatched to any gene: 7. Germline CDR1 reads ENHRY; CDR2 reads SYGVKD. This CDR3 reads CAIRGLERFNEQFF. DNA for the CDR3: TGTGCCATCAGGGGACTAGAGCGTTTCAATGAGCAGTTCTTC.

The chain joins TRBV19 to TRBJ1-5; no firm D call. This CDR3 has 12 amino acids. Trimming took 7 bases from V and 3 from J, leaving 7 bases between them. Germline assignment: CDR1 LNHDA and CDR2 SQIVND (reference sequence). Written as DNA, the CDR3 is TGTGCCAGTATTGAGTCCAATCAGCCCCAGCATTTT. It specifies CASIESNQPQHF.